The T cell receptor (beta chain) under discussion was sequenced for a study of response to subunit inactivated influenza vaccine. This clonotype was detected a few times. As yet, its antigen is unknown. TCRdb itself ran the RT-PCR reads through MiXCR, one entry per CDR3 protein. The sample lists 590,000 or so distinct CDR3 sequences; roughly 15% were seen once. Overall study findings and caveats: Few new T cells, the authors suggested, are recruited by each seasonal influenza vaccination.

The CDR3 is 14 residues long. Trimming took 6 bases from V and 8 from J, leaving 20 bases between them. CDR1 and CDR2 from the germline V gene are MNHEY and SVGEGT. The specimen comprised PBMCs from blood, sampled 14 to 15 days before vaccination. The sequence came from a man aged 50 to 60 who received an inactivated influenza vaccine. This sequence joins TRBV6-2 or TRBV6-3 and TRBJ2-7, with D hard to call. The CDR3 nucleotides read TGTGCCAGCAGGGATGGGCAGGAGAGAAATAAGCAGTACTTC. Translating it yields CASRDGQERNKQYF.